This T cell receptor beta chain derives from a study of regulatory T cells in long-lasting Graves disease. Study-wide points: TRBV28, TRBJ1-2 and TRBJ2-5 were favored in persistent disease.

Assembly of TCR beta libraries relied on iRepertoire HTBI primers together with Arm-PCR of CDR3 regions. TCRdb itself ran the multiplex PCR reads through MiXCR, one entry per CDR3 protein. The repertoire includes more than 300,000 distinct CDR3 sequences, 20% to 25% of them detected once, and approximately 30% sits in the top ten. Time point here: persistent/refractory GD, antithyroid drugs over 5 years with positive TRAb. The TCR library was made from RNA that had been extracted from PBMCs in TRIzol. This CDR3 has 16 residues. The J segment lost 2 bases and the V segment lost 4 bases, leaving 9 bases of the junction unmatched. Germline V gene data show CDR1 as MDHEN and CDR2 as SYDVKM. As to this clonotype: The antigen is unknown.

The chain has TRBV28 and TRBJ2-3, with TRBD2 matching 7 bases. This receptor was taken from a woman between 40 and 50 years old with Graves disease. This specimen consisted of peripheral blood mononuclear cells (PBMCs), obtained when the disease was refractory, from a patient treated with antithyroid drugs. The CDR3 sequence is CASSCEREGVTDTQYF. The CDR3 DNA is TGTGCCAGCAGTTGCGAGCGGGAAGGAGTCACAGATACGCAGTATTTT.